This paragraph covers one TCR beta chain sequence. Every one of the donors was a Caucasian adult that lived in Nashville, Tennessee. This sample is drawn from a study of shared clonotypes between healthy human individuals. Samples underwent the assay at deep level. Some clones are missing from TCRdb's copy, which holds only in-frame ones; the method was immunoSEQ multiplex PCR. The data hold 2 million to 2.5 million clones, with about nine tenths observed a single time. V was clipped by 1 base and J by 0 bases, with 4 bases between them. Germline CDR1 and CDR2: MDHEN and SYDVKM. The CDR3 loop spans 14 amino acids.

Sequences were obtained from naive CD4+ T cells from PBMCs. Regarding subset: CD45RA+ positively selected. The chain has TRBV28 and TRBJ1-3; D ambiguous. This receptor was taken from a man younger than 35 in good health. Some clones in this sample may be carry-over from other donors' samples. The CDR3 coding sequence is TGTGCCAGCAGTTTATACTTCTCTGGAAACACCATATATTTT. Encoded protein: CASSLYFSGNTIYF.